This T cell receptor beta chain was recorded in a study of T-cell reconstitution after alpha-beta-depleted transplantation in children (dated by TCRdb to about 2016). Some background on the complete study: Using TCR repertoire profiling, the study quantitatively followed how T-cell immune reconstitution unfolded in children after TCRalphabeta/CD19-depleted allogeneic hematopoietic cell transplantation.

Trimming costs V 4 bases and J 0 bases, and their ends lie 9 bases apart. CDR1 is given as SGHTA and CDR2 as FQGNSA, both from the germline V gene. The CDR3 covers 15 residues, taking in both the cysteine and the phenylalanine. Only the CDR3 part of the read is kept: 45 bases, read in frame from the first base. Libraries were made using PCR. Instrument used: Illumina HiSeq 2500. TCR libraries were prepared with molecular barcoding, using unique molecular identifiers to normalize TCRbeta repertoire quantification. Clones were called with MiXCR by TCRdb after fastp trimmed the public reads at Q25, and only in-frame beta chains were retained. Every distinct CDR3 protein forms one entry, paired with its most common genes and DNA. Recorded for this sample are 200,000 to 250,000 distinct CDR3 sequences; approximately 9.5% of them occurred a single time. The ten largest clones take up approximately 6.6% of the sample.

A few counts support this clonotype. Its recognized antigen is unknown. No much larger clonotype is one base removed from it; base qualities were not supplied. This material consisted of PBMCs from the stem cell graft donor, taken from the stem cell graft. The chain links TRBV7-2 with TRBJ1-4, with no reliable assignment of the D segment. This sequence was found in a human donor who donated a stem cell graft to a child with acute lymphoblastic leukemia. For the CDR3, the sequence is CASSSTPATNEKLFF. The DNA sequence is given as TGTGCCAGCAGCTCCACACCCGCAACTAATGAAAAACTGTTTTTT.